Listed here are 11 T cell receptor beta chains from one sample, sequenced in a study of spatial heterogeneity in lung cancer. In TCRdb, the 5' RACE reads were re-called with MiXCR into one record per CDR3 protein. The sample yields 20,000 to 25,000 distinct CDR3 sequences, roughly 9.7% seen once. Stated time point: blood at routine non-recurrence follow-up after resection. Sequenced here: PBMCs, sampled at follow-up. Receptors were obtained from a male donor with early-stage non-small cell lung cancer.

This clonotype appeared many times. This rearrangement joins TRBV7-9 to TRBJ2-6; 9 bases line up with TRBD1. V lost 6 bases to trimming and J lost 0 bases; unmatched junction nucleotides: 18. The germline gives CDR1 SEHNR, CDR2 FQNEAQ (reference sequence). CDR3 length: 21 amino acids. The CDR3 loop reads CASRLTGTGNKQNSGANVLTF. The CDR3 DNA follows: TGTGCCAGCAGACTCACCGGGACAGGGAATAAACAGAACTCTGGGGCCAACGTCCTGACTTTC.

Ten or more counts support this clonotype. The rearrangement uses TRBV12-3 or TRBV12-4 and TRBJ1-2, with 9 bases that match TRBD1. Germline trimming cut 4 bases from V and 4 bases from J; bases unmatched to any gene: 10. The CDR3 runs to 16 residues. CDR3 region: CASSYPDDRGSYGYTF. CDR3 DNA sequence: TGTGCCAGCAGTTACCCCGATGACAGGGGGTCCTATGGCTACACCTTC.

The rearrangement joins TRBV6-5 to TRBJ2-7; D not certain. Per the germline V gene, CDR1 is MNHEY and CDR2 is SVGAGI. The CDR3 is made up of 14 amino acids. V was shortened by 5 bases and J by 0 bases, with 11 bases between the two germline ends. The CDR3 nucleotides are TGTGCCAGCAGTCAATCAATTGACTCCTACGAGCAGTACTTC. Residues: CASSQSIDSYEQYF.

This clonotype qualifies as medium-sized. CDR3 sequence reads: CASSPKLAGNSYEQYF. CDR3 bases: TGTGCCAGCAGCCCGAAACTAGCGGGGAACTCCTACGAGCAGTACTTC. V gene TRBV7-8 combines with J gene TRBJ2-7; TRBD2 matches at 10 bases. This CDR3 contains 16 residues. V lost 5 bases, J lost 0 bases, and 7 bases stayed unmatched. In germline, CDR1 is SGHVS, CDR2 FQNEAQ. Looking up the rest from reference TRBV7-8 and TRBJ2-7 gives the full variable domain: GAGVSQSPRYKVAKRGQDVALRCDPISGHVSLFWYQQALGQGPEFLTYFQNEAQLDKSGLPSDRFFAERPEGSVSTLKIQRTQQEDSAVYLCASSPKLAGNSYEQYFGPGTRLTVT.

Comments on this clonotype: A single base separates this from a much larger clone, so it may be a read error. The chain joins TRBV28 to TRBJ2-7; D gene uncertain. Germline V gene data show CDR1 as MDHEN and CDR2 as SYDVKM. The CDR3 consists of 11 residues. The CDR3 nucleotides are TGTGCCAGCAGCTCCCGGTCCCTCTGGGACTTC. Protein: CASSSRSLWDF.

This clonotype was counted between two and nine times. CDR3 residues: CASRPWEEYGYTF. In DNA, the CDR3 is TGTGCCAGCAGACCATGGGAGGAATATGGCTACACCTTC. The V and J genes are TRBV28 and TRBJ1-2, with D uncertain. Looked up from germline, CDR1 is MDHEN and CDR2 is SYDVKM. Trimming cost V 6 bases and J 5 bases, with 13 bases left between them. The CDR3 length is 13 residues.

This clonotype was observed a few times. The V and J genes are TRBV20-1 and TRBJ1-3; D remains ambiguous. Per germline, CDR1 DFQATT and CDR2 SNEGSKA (reference sequence). V was pared by 2 bases and J by 2 bases, with 10 bases between. CDR3 length equals 14 residues. CDR3 loop: CSARNRVAGNTIYF. The CDR3 DNA is TGCAGTGCTAGAAATCGGGTAGCTGGAAACACCATATATTTT.

The chain employs TRBV19 and TRBJ2-2; 8 bases line up with TRBD2. CDR1 and CDR2 from the germline V gene are LNHDA and SQIVND (reference sequence). This CDR3 is built from 14 residues. With 8 bases clipped from V and 6 bases from J, the junction kept 8 bases outside the gene matches. CDR3 amino acids: CASWGLEVPGELFF. The CDR3 DNA is TGTGCCAGTTGGGGACTAGAGGTCCCCGGGGAGCTGTTTTTT.

This clonotype was seen only a few times. The chain combines TRBV20-1 with TRBJ2-7, with 10 bases fitting TRBD2. Per the germline V gene, CDR1 is DFQATT and CDR2 is SNEGSKA (reference sequence). The CDR3 is 16 residues long. Losses at the gene ends were 3 bases for V and 2 bases for J; bases not matched to a gene: 10. CDR3: CSARGLAGVPTYEQYF. CDR3 coding DNA: TGCAGTGCTAGGGGTCTAGCGGGGGTTCCCACCTACGAGCAGTACTTC.

This clonotype was detected many times. The rearrangement uses TRBV3-1 and TRBJ1-1; no clear D. The length of the CDR3 is 18 residues. V was cut by 0 bases and J by 1 base, with 18 bases left in between. Germline CDR1 and CDR2: LGHDT and YNNKEL (reference sequence). In DNA, the CDR3 is TGTGCCAGCAGCCAAGATAGTAGCCTTCATTGGGGGAACACTGAAGCTTTCTTT. Translated: CASSQDSSLHWGNTEAFF.

This clonotype was observed a few times. CDR3 amino acids: CASSRGPGTDTQYF. The CDR3 DNA reads TGTGCCAGCTCACGGGGGCCCGGAACAGATACGCAGTATTTT. J is TRBJ2-3 and V is TRBV18; possibly TRBD1 for D (6 bases). V lost 4 bases, J lost 3 bases, and 11 bases lay in between. The germline V gene has CDR1 KGHSH and CDR2 LQKENI. CDR3 size: 14 residues.